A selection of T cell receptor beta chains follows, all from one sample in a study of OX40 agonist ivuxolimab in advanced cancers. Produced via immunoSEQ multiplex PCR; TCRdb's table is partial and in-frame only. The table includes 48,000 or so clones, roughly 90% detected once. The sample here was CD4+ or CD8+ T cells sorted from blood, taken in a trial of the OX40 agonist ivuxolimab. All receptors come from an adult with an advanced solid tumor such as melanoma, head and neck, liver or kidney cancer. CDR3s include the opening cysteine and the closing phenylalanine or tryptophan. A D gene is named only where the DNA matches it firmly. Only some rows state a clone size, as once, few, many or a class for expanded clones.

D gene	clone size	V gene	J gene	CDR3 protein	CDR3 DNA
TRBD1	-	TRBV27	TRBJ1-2	CASSSQTGYYGYTF	TGTGCCAGCAGTTCTCAGACAGGGTACTATGGCTACACCTTC
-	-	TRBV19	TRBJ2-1	CASSGADSSYNEQFF	TGTGCCAGTAGTGGTGCAGATAGCTCCTACAATGAGCAGTTCTTC
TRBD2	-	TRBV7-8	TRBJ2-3	CATRDYHPDTQYF	TGTGCCACCCGGGACTACCACCCAGATACGCAGTATTTT
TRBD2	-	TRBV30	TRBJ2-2	CAWSVQFGGGTITGELFF	TGTGCCTGGAGTGTACAGTTCGGCGGGGGGACCATCACCGGGGAGCTGTTTTTT
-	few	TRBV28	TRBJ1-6	CASSLSDLSTSPLHF	TGTGCCAGCAGTTTATCGGATCTTTCTACATCACCCCTCCACTTT
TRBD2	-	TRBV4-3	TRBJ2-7	CASSQDRLTSGSGYEQYF	TGCGCCAGCAGCCAAGATCGGTTGACTAGCGGGTCTGGGTACGAGCAGTACTTC
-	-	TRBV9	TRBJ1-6	CASSSDKRTYNSPLHF	TGTGCCAGCAGCTCGGACAAGCGGACCTATAATTCACCCCTCCACTTT
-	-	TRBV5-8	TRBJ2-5	CASSLGVAGAETQYF	TGTGCCAGCAGCTTGGGGGTAGCTGGGGCGGAGACCCAGTACTTC
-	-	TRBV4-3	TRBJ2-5	CASSQDLSQETQYF	TGCGCCAGCAGCCAAGATCTATCTCAAGAGACCCAGTACTTC
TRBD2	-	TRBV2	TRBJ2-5	CASQGDSGAQETQYF	TGTGCCAGCCAAGGAGATAGCGGGGCCCAAGAGACCCAGTACTTC
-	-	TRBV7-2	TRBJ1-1	CASSLDAPEAFF	TGTGCCAGCAGCTTAGACGCACCCGAAGCTTTCTTT
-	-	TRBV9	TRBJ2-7	CASSVGPNYEQYF	TGTGCCAGCAGCGTAGGACCGAACTACGAGCAGTACTTC
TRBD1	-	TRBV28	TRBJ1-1	CASRQQGKNTEAFF	TGTGCCAGCAGGCAACAGGGGAAGAACACTGAAGCTTTCTTT
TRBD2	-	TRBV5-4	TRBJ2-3	CASGIAGGDTDTQYF	TGTGCCAGCGGTATTGCGGGGGGGGATACAGATACGCAGTATTTT